Below, 28 T cell receptor beta chains from the same sample are listed, as sequenced in a study of T cells after somatic rescue of genetic block. Method: immunoSEQ multiplex PCR; TCRdb's copy keeps in-frame clones and lacks some. The sample holds 67,000 or so clones, under 95% seen once. Material for sequencing was peripheral blood mononuclear cells (PBMCs). Source of these receptors: a young man.

The chain uses TRBV9 and TRBJ1-1, with D unresolved. Trimming removed 0 bases from V and 5 bases from J, with 17 bases in between. Germline CDR1 and CDR2: SGDLS and YYNGEE. The CDR3 covers 16 residues. CDR3 DNA: TGTGCCAGCAGCGTAGCTCCCGAGGGCAGTAGAACTGAAGCTTTCTTT. It is translated as CASSVAPEGSRTEAFF. Full variable domain (missing parts from reference TRBV9 and TRBJ1-1): DSGVTQTPKHLITATGQRVTLRCSPRSGDLSVYWYQQSLDQGLQFLIQYYNGEERAKGNILERFSAQQFPDLHSELNLSSLELGDSALYFCASSVAPEGSRTEAFFGQGTRLTVV.

Here the CDR3 reads CASSRDSPSMGYTF. The DNA for the CDR3 is TGTGCCAGCTCACGTGACAGTCCGTCTATGGGCTACACCTTC. The chain carries TRBV18 and TRBJ1-2; D perhaps matches TRBD1 (5 bases). The V end lost 4 bases, the J end lost 8 bases, and 17 bases lay between the germline ends. The germline V gene encodes CDR1 KGHSH and CDR2 LQKENI. The CDR3 has 14 amino acids.

This sequence joins TRBV19 and TRBJ2-1; 8 bases align to TRBD1. Germline CDR1 reads LNHDA; CDR2 reads SQIVND (reference sequence). This CDR3 spans 14 amino acids. J gave up 7 bases and V 5 bases, and 7 bases lay outside the gene matches. CDR3 in amino acids: CASSLGTGVNEQFF. The CDR3 region has the DNA TGTGCCAGTAGTTTAGGGACAGGTGTGAATGAGCAGTTCTTC. Full variable domain (rest looked up from reference TRBV19 and TRBJ2-1): DGGITQSPKYLFRKEGQNVTLSCEQNLNHDAMYWYRQDPGQGLRLIYYSQIVNDFQKGDIAEGYSVSREKKESFPLTVTSAQKNPTAFYLCASSLGTGVNEQFFGPGTRLTVL.

The gene calls are TRBV10-1 and TRBJ1-1; no clear D gene. V was trimmed by 0 bases and J by 0 bases, leaving 8 bases between them. The CDR3 runs to 15 residues. Germline V gene lookup returns CDR1 WNHNN and CDR2 SYGVQD (reference sequence). CDR3 protein: CASSESKILNTEAFF. CDR3 coding DNA: TGCGCCAGCAGTGAGTCGAAGATTTTGAACACTGAAGCTTTCTTT.

The rearrangement joins TRBV5-4 to TRBJ2-2; 13 nucleotides align to TRBD2. The length of the CDR3 is 16 residues. Per the germline V gene, CDR1 is SGHNT and CDR2 is YYREEE (reference sequence). V shed 4 bases and J 9 bases; nucleotides not matched to a gene: 9. CDR3 protein: CASSLAGTSGTRELFF. CDR3 DNA: TGTGCCAGCAGCCTCGCCGGGACTAGCGGGACCCGGGAGCTGTTTTTT.

The rearrangement joins TRBV5-1 to TRBJ2-6; D remains unclear. CDR1 is SGHRS and CDR2 is YFSETQ in the germline V gene. Trimming removed 1 base from V and 0 bases from J, with 8 bases in between. This CDR3 has 16 amino acids. The DNA of the CDR3 is TGCGCCAGCAGCTTGCAATTTAGCTCTGGGGCCAACGTCCTGACTTTC. Its protein product is CASSLQFSSGANVLTF.

V and J are TRBV5-5 and TRBJ2-1; a weak D match, TRBD2 (5 bases). Germline loops: CDR1 SGHKS, CDR2 YYEKEE (reference sequence). This CDR3 comprises 14 residues. Between the trimmed V and J ends, which lost 2 bases and 7 bases, there was a span of 13 bases. CDR3: CASSFWAQRNEQFF. The CDR3 nucleotides read TGTGCCAGCAGCTTTTGGGCCCAGCGGAATGAGCAGTTCTTC.

This CDR3 is CASPSGTVSYNEQFF. As DNA, the CDR3 is TGTGCCAGCCCATCCGGGACCGTCTCCTACAATGAGCAGTTCTTC. V and J are TRBV21-1 and TRBJ2-1. TRBV21-1 is a pseudogene. The CDR3 spans 15 residues.

The gene calls are TRBV6-5 and TRBJ2-5; TRBD1 agrees at 7 bases. V was clipped by 6 bases and J by 5 bases; unmatched bases: 6. The CDR3 is 13 residues long. Germline V gives CDR1 MNHEY, CDR2 SVGAGI. CDR3 residues: CASRMGQLETQYF. As DNA, the CDR3 is TGTGCCAGCAGGATGGGACAGTTGGAGACCCAGTACTTC.

The chain joins TRBV6-6 to TRBJ1-1; TRBD1 might be the D (6 bases). The V end was cut by 6 bases, the J end by 13 bases, with 15 bases between. In germline, CDR1 is MNHNY, CDR2 SVGAGI (reference sequence). The CDR3 runs 11 residues. This CDR3 reads CASSPGPGDFF. As DNA, the CDR3 is TGTGCCAGCAGCCCTGGTCCAGGGGATTTCTTT.

This clone was seen a single time. J is TRBJ2-1 and V is TRBV27; 10 positions agree with TRBD2. The CDR3 runs to 14 residues. The J segment lost 9 bases and the V segment lost 3 bases, leaving 5 bases of the junction unmatched. Germline lookup yields CDR1 MNHEY and CDR2 SMNVEV (reference sequence). CDR3 nucleotides: TGTGCCAGCAGTTTCTCACGGACTAGCGGTGAGCAGTTCTTC. This sequence encodes CASSFSRTSGEQFF.

The genes are TRBV27 and TRBJ2-7, with D tentatively TRBD1 (5 bases). The V and J ends lost 2 bases and 1 base respectively, with 6 bases between them. Germline V CDR1 and CDR2: MNHEY, SMNVEV (reference sequence). This CDR3 has 13 amino acids. The CDR3 reads CASSLQGSYEQYF. CDR3 coding DNA: TGTGCCAGCAGTTTACAGGGTTCCTACGAGCAGTACTTC.

The gene calls are TRBV4-1 and TRBJ2-7; D not resolved. Per the germline V gene, CDR1 is MGHRA and CDR2 is YSYEKL. V gave up 0 bases and J gave up 4 bases, with 13 bases separating them. The CDR3 loop spans 15 amino acids. The DNA of the CDR3 is TGCGCCAGCAGCCAAGATTGGAACGGGCGGTACGAGCAGTACTTC. Translating gives CASSQDWNGRYEQYF.

The sample holds a few counts of this clone. The CDR3: CAWKGPRNTEAFF. CDR3 DNA: TGTGCCTGGAAGGGCCCCAGGAACACTGAAGCTTTCTTT. The chain carries TRBV30 and TRBJ1-1; no definite D call. V was trimmed by 4 bases and J by 1 base, leaving 10 bases between them. In germline, CDR1 is GTSNPN, CDR2 SVGIG (reference sequence). The CDR3 is made up of 13 amino acids.

The rearrangement joins TRBV27 to TRBJ2-7, with TRBD2 as a possible D gene (5 bases). The CDR3 spans 14 residues. Trimming shortened V by 7 bases and J by 7 bases, and 20 bases separated the two germline ends. Germline lookup yields CDR1 MNHEY and CDR2 SMNVEV (reference sequence). The CDR3 loop is CASKGSGGSREQYF. CDR3 DNA: TGTGCCAGCAAGGGCAGCGGAGGTTCCAGGGAGCAGTACTTC.

The chain is built from TRBV28 and TRBJ2-5; 12 positions agree with TRBD1. The end of the DNA is better explained by TRBJ2-7, so the J call may be wrong. The CDR3 covers 14 residues. Germline assignment: CDR1 MDHEN and CDR2 SYDVKM. This CDR3 is CASRRGQGAYEQYF. The CDR3 DNA follows: TGTGCCAGCAGGCGGGGACAGGGGGCGTACGAGCAGTACTTC.

The J gene is TRBJ2-1, the V gene TRBV28, with D perhaps being TRBD1 or TRBD2 (5 bases each). Germline V lookup: CDR1 MDHEN, CDR2 SYDVKM. The CDR3 runs to 15 residues. The V gene lost 2 bases and the J gene lost 9 bases, with 17 bases spanning the gap. CDR3 protein: CASSLPGTATGEQFF. CDR3 in DNA: TGTGCCAGCAGTTTACCCGGGACGGCCACGGGTGAGCAGTTCTTC.

The chain has TRBV29-1 and TRBJ2-4, with TRBD2 matching over 7 bases. This CDR3 contains 15 residues. V was pared by 6 bases and J by 2 bases, with 10 bases of the junction left unmatched. Germline V lookup: CDR1 SQVTM, CDR2 ANQGSEA. The CDR3 DNA follows: TGCAGCGTGGTCAGCGGGGCTCGGACCAAAAACATTCAGTACTTC. This codes for CSVVSGARTKNIQYF.

V usage is TRBV7-9 and J usage is TRBJ2-1; TRBD2 aligns across 15 bases. CDR1 and CDR2 from the germline V gene are SEHNR and FQNEAQ (reference sequence). J lost 12 bases, V lost 5 bases, and 5 bases had no gene match. The CDR3 covers 14 residues. CDR3 nucleotide sequence: TGTGCCAGCAGCCGGACTAGCGGGGGGGCTCGGCAGTTCTTC. Encoded protein: CASSRTSGGARQFF.

This clone was observed once. J is TRBJ2-1 and V is TRBV6-5; 7 bases map to TRBD1. With 5 bases clipped from V and 6 bases from J, the junction kept 10 bases outside the gene matches. Germline assignment: CDR1 MNHEY and CDR2 SVGAGI. The CDR3 totals 15 residues. CDR3 DNA sequence: TGTGCCAGCAGTAGACCAGGGGGTGCTGGCAATGAGCAGTTCTTC. Amino acid sequence: CASSRPGGAGNEQFF.

This sequence joins TRBV6-5 and TRBJ2-5; 7 bases map to TRBD1. The junction had 2 bases not matched to a gene; V was cut back by 6 bases and J by 7 bases. CDR3 length: 11 residues. Germline assignment: CDR1 MNHEY and CDR2 SVGAGI. The CDR3 region has the DNA TGTGCCAGCAGACAGGGGTTGACCCAGTACTTC. Amino acids: CASRQGLTQYF.

The chain uses TRBV5-1 and TRBJ1-2; D is unresolved. The CDR3 has 14 amino acids. Germline V gene lookup returns CDR1 SGHRS and CDR2 YFSETQ. Trimming shortened V by 3 bases and J by 7 bases, and 16 bases separated the two germline ends. CDR3 DNA: TGCGCCAGCAGCTGGGAGCCCCCGCGGAGTGGCTACACCTTC. This codes for CASSWEPPRSGYTF. Together with reference TRBV5-1 and TRBJ1-2, the CDR3 gives the full variable domain: KAGVTQTPRYLIKTRGQQVTLSCSPISGHRSVSWYQQTPGQGLQFLFEYFSETQRNKGNFPGRFSGRQFSNSRSEMNVSTLELGDSALYLCASSWEPPRSGYTFGSGTRLTVV.

This sequence joins TRBV5-8 and TRBJ1-5; D is uncertain. From germline, CDR1 is SGHTS and CDR2 YDEGEE. The CDR3 has 18 amino acids. The V and J ends lost 3 bases and 0 bases respectively, with 19 bases between them. CDR3 sequence: CASSSRISSLNSNQPQHF. CDR3 DNA sequence: TGTGCCAGCAGCTCCAGAATATCATCGCTCAATAGCAATCAGCCCCAGCATTTT.

CDR3 region: CASSYGGPGEQYF. The DNA for the CDR3 is TGTGCCAGCAGTTACGGGGGGCCTGGGGAGCAGTACTTC. The chain employs TRBV6-5 and TRBJ2-7; either TRBD1 or TRBD2 may supply D (6 bases each). CDR1 is MNHEY, CDR2 SVGAGI, per germline. The CDR3 extends over 13 amino acids. V was shortened by 2 bases and J by 7 bases, with 12 bases between the two germline ends.

J is TRBJ2-2 and V is TRBV6-1, with D perhaps assigned TRBD1 or TRBD2 (5 bases each). With 2 bases removed from V and 0 bases from J, the gap between germline ends came to 10 bases. CDR1 MNHNS and CDR2 SASEGT come from the germline V gene. The CDR3 loop spans 16 amino acids. The DNA for the CDR3 is TGTGCCAGCAGTGAACCTGGGGACCCGAACACCGGGGAGCTGTTTTTT. This codes for CASSEPGDPNTGELFF.

This chain links TRBV4-2 with TRBJ1-1; D remains unclear. The germline CDR1 and CDR2 sequences are LGHNA and YNFKEQ. Trimming pared 5 bases from V and 2 bases from J, leaving 12 bases between. The CDR3 sequence is 14 residues long. The CDR3 region is CASSLGWGNTEAFF. The DNA of the CDR3 is TGTGCCAGCAGCTTGGGCTGGGGTAACACTGAAGCTTTCTTT.

The CDR3 DNA reads as TGCGCCAGCAGCTTGGGCGCCCTAGCGGGGCCTACCTACGAGCAGTACTTC. Translation gives CASSLGALAGPTYEQYF. The rearrangement uses TRBV5-1 and TRBJ2-7, with TRBD2 identical over 9 bases. V trimming: 0 bases; J trimming: 2 bases; junction bases outside the gene matches: 9. The germline V gene encodes CDR1 SGHRS and CDR2 YFSETQ. This CDR3 is built from 17 residues.

The rearrangement joins TRBV4-1 to TRBJ2-7; the D gene could be TRBD1 or TRBD2 (5 bases each). Trimming stripped 3 bases from V and 6 bases from J, with 18 bases between. This CDR3 contains 15 residues. Germline CDR1 reads MGHRA; CDR2 reads YSYEKL. The CDR3 region has the DNA TGCGCCAGCAGCCACCCCGGGACCCGCGTGGGCGAGCAGTACTTC. Encoded protein: CASSHPGTRVGEQYF.